Presented here are 25 T cell receptor beta chains from one specimen sequenced in a study of OX40 agonist ivuxolimab in advanced cancers. Clones were read by immunoSEQ multiplex PCR, and TCRdb kept only the in-frame ones, dropping some. The sample includes around 53,000 clones, around 85% of them seen just once. Sequencing used CD4+ or CD8+ T cells sorted from blood, obtained in a trial of the OX40 agonist ivuxolimab. These TCRs come from an adult with an advanced solid tumor such as melanoma, head and neck, liver or kidney cancer.

The rearrangement links TRBV9 to TRBJ2-2; D not certain. Trimming stripped 0 bases from V and 13 bases from J, with 10 bases between. Germline V gene lookup returns CDR1 SGDLS and CDR2 YYNGEE. CDR3 length equals 12 residues. The CDR3 bases are TGTGCCAGCAGCGTAGACTCGTCACGGCTGTTTTTT. This encodes CASSVDSSRLFF.

The chain links TRBV9 to TRBJ1-2, with D unclear. The CDR3 is 12 residues long. CDR1 SGDLS and CDR2 YYNGEE come from the germline V gene. V was cut by 3 bases and J by 8 bases, with 11 bases left in between. CDR3 coding DNA: TGTGCCAGCAGCGGCAACCGGGGAGGCTACACCTTC. Translating it yields CASSGNRGGYTF.

This clone was counted a single time. The V gene is TRBV10-2, the J gene TRBJ1-1; D gene unclear. Germline V lookup: CDR1 WSHSY, CDR2 SAAADI. The CDR3 is 14 residues long. V was shortened by 7 bases and J by 10 bases, with 22 bases between the two germline ends. CDR3 amino acids: CASTYRAEERGAFF. CDR3 sequence (DNA): TGCGCCAGCACCTACCGAGCGGAGGAACGTGGAGCTTTCTTT.

V and J are TRBV7-6 and TRBJ2-3, with 8 positions matching TRBD2. Germline lookup yields CDR1 SGHVS and CDR2 FNYEAQ. There are 16 residues in the CDR3. Trimming removed 4 bases from V and 0 bases from J; junction bases left unmatched: 6. The CDR3 region is CASSYGGGLSTDTQYF. The CDR3 coding sequence is TGTGCCAGCAGCTATGGCGGGGGGTTGAGCACAGATACGCAGTATTTT.

The CDR3 DNA reads TGTGCCAGCCTTGACCCGTTAGGACGATACAATGAGCAGTTCTTC. Protein product: CASLDPLGRYNEQFF. The chain carries TRBV2 and TRBJ2-1; D is undetermined. Per the germline V gene, CDR1 is SNHLY and CDR2 is FYNNEI. The CDR3 runs 15 residues. The V and J ends lost 8 bases and 4 bases respectively, with 18 bases between them.

The chain combines TRBV7-9 with TRBJ2-4, with D tentatively TRBD1 or TRBD2 (5 bases each). CDR3 length: 14 amino acids. With 0 bases removed from V and 6 bases from J, the gap between germline ends came to 9 bases. CDR1 is SEHNR, CDR2 FQNEAQ, per germline (reference sequence). CDR3 nucleotides: TGTGCCAGCAGCTTAGCGGCAGGGAGAAACATTCAGTACTTC. Translation gives CASSLAAGRNIQYF. The whole variable domain, filled in from reference TRBV7-9 and TRBJ2-4, reads DTGVSQNPRHKITKRGQNVTFRCDPISEHNRLYWYRQTLGQGPEFLTYFQNEAQLEKSRLLSDRFSAERPKGSFSTLEIQRTEQGDSAMYLCASSLAAGRNIQYFGAGTRLSVL.

V gene TRBV7-9 combines with J gene TRBJ2-5; D is possibly TRBD1 (6 bases). Germline-derived CDR1 and CDR2 are SEHNR and FQNEAQ (reference sequence). The V end was cut by 5 bases, the J end by 4 bases, with 11 bases between. CDR3 length: 13 amino acids. The CDR3 here is CASSPGQLETQYF. Here the CDR3 DNA reads TGTGCCAGCAGCCCTGGACAGCTAGAGACCCAGTACTTC.

V gene TRBV4-3 combines with J gene TRBJ2-2; D not certain. V gave up 4 bases and J gave up 2 bases, with 14 bases separating them. Germline CDR1 LGHNA, CDR2 YSLEER. This CDR3 spans 16 amino acids. This chain's CDR3 is CASSPSFGTNTGELFF. The CDR3 nucleotides are TGCGCCAGCAGCCCTTCTTTCGGAACCAACACCGGGGAGCTGTTTTTT.

V usage is TRBV6-5 and J usage is TRBJ1-4, with 11 bases identical to TRBD1. This CDR3 has 15 amino acids. V lost 7 bases and J lost 8; bases outside the gene matches: 9. CDR1 and CDR2 from the germline V gene are MNHEY and SVGAGI. The CDR3 is CASTKGQGAREKLFF. DNA of the CDR3: TGTGCCAGCACCAAAGGACAGGGGGCACGAGAAAAACTGTTTTTT.

The chain combines TRBV4-3 with TRBJ1-2; maybe TRBD1 (6 bases). Germline V lookup: CDR1 LGHNA, CDR2 YSLEER. V gave up 0 bases and J gave up 1 base, with 15 bases separating them. This CDR3 contains 17 residues. CDR3 sequence (DNA): TGCGCCAGCAGCCAAGATCTTGGGGGCAGGGTTAACTATGGCTACACCTTC. As protein: CASSQDLGGRVNYGYTF.

The genes are TRBV6-5 and TRBJ2-2; tentatively, D is TRBD1 (5 bases). The CDR3 has 13 amino acids. V was pared by 6 bases and J by 7 bases, with 12 bases between. Germline CDR1 reads MNHEY; CDR2 reads SVGAGI. CDR3 DNA sequence: TGTGCCAGCAGACAGGCCTGGGACGGGGAGCTGTTTTTT. The encoded protein is CASRQAWDGELFF.

The rearrangement links TRBV4-3 to TRBJ2-3; D possibly corresponds to TRBD1 (6 bases). V dropped 1 base and J dropped 7 bases, with 12 bases sitting between them. The germline V gene has CDR1 LGHNA and CDR2 YSLEER. The CDR3 runs to 14 residues. CDR3 sequence (DNA): TGCGCCAGCAGCCAAGTTGCAGGGGACCATACGCAGTATTTT. Its translation is CASSQVAGDHTQYF.

The chain couples TRBV7-3 to TRBJ1-2, with D possibly being TRBD1 (5 bases). V lost 3 bases, J lost 6 bases, and 14 bases lay in between. There are 14 residues in the CDR3. Germline-derived CDR1 and CDR2 are SGHTA and FQGTGA. CDR3 in DNA: TGTGCCAGCAGCTTCGGGACCAGAAAGAATGGCTACACCTTC. As protein: CASSFGTRKNGYTF. The full variable domain, its missing parts supplied by reference TRBV7-3 and TRBJ1-2, is GAGVSQTPSNKVTEKGKYVELRCDPISGHTALYWYRQSLGQGPEFLIYFQGTGAADDSGLPNDRFFAVRPEGSVSTLKIQRTERGDSAVYLCASSFGTRKNGYTFGSGTRLTVV.

V is TRBV19 and J is TRBJ1-5; tentatively, D is TRBD1 (5 bases). Between the trimmed V and J ends, which lost 2 bases and 1 base, there was a span of 12 bases. The CDR3 spans 16 residues. Germline assignment: CDR1 LNHDA and CDR2 SQIVND (reference sequence). CDR3 sequence: CASSIRREISNQPQHF. In DNA, the CDR3 is TGTGCCAGTAGTATACGCAGGGAGATAAGCAATCAGCCCCAGCATTTT.

The rearrangement uses TRBV10-3 and TRBJ2-7; D is perhaps TRBD1 (6 bases). Per germline, CDR1 ENHRY and CDR2 SYGVKD. This CDR3 comprises 13 residues. Trimming removed 0 bases at V and 3 bases at J, with 6 bases between. The CDR3 sequence is CAISESGGYEQYV. The CDR3 nucleotides are TGTGCCATCAGTGAGTCAGGGGGCTACGAGCAGTACGTC.

This sequence joins TRBV2 and TRBJ1-1; the D is unclear. Germline assignment: CDR1 SNHLY and CDR2 FYNNEI. This CDR3 spans 14 amino acids. Trimming pared 3 bases from V and 1 base from J, leaving 9 bases between. The CDR3 loop reads CASSEGSSNTEAFF. The CDR3 DNA sequence: TGTGCCAGCAGTGAGGGCAGTTCGAACACTGAAGCTTTCTTT.

This chain joins TRBV7-9 and TRBJ2-1; 10 nucleotides line up with TRBD2. Germline V gene lookup returns CDR1 SEHNR and CDR2 FQNEAQ (reference sequence). J gave up 3 bases and V 1 base, and 9 bases lay outside the gene matches. This CDR3 comprises 18 residues. Here the CDR3 DNA reads TGTGCCAGCAGCTTAGATAGGACTAGCGGACAATTCTACAATGAGCAGTTCTTC. Residues: CASSLDRTSGQFYNEQFF.

CDR3 protein: CASSGGSTQYF. The DNA of the CDR3 is TGTGCCAGCAGTGGGGGCTCAACCCAGTACTTC. The rearrangement links TRBV6-1 to TRBJ2-5; TRBD1 might be the D (5 bases). Trimming left V 4 bases short and J 8 bases short, with 8 bases between. Per the germline V gene, CDR1 is MNHNS and CDR2 is SASEGT. The CDR3 consists of 11 residues.

This rearrangement joins TRBV14 to TRBJ2-7, with D perhaps given as TRBD1 or TRBD2 (5 bases each). CDR3 length equals 15 residues. The V gene lost 4 bases and the J gene lost 4 bases, with 17 bases spanning the gap. Germline CDR1 reads SGHDN; CDR2 reads FVKESK. The CDR3 protein is CASSPIEGSEYEQYF. The CDR3 bases are TGTGCCAGCAGCCCCATCGAGGGGTCTGAGTACGAGCAGTACTTC.

The CDR3 DNA sequence: TGTGCCAGCAGCTTATCGACGGGGGTTAGCACAGATACGCAGTATTTT. Translation: CASSLSTGVSTDTQYF. The genes are TRBV7-9 and TRBJ2-3, with a tentative D call TRBD2 (6 bases). Germline CDR1 SEHNR, CDR2 FQNEAQ (reference sequence). The CDR3 is made up of 16 amino acids. Trimming removed 2 bases from V and 0 bases from J, with 12 bases in between.

The sample holds a few counts of this clone. The rearrangement links TRBV29-1 to TRBJ2-2; TRBD1 matches at 8 bases. This CDR3 has 14 amino acids. The V gene's germline CDR1 is SQVTM and CDR2 ANQGSEA. The V gene end was trimmed by 5 bases and the J gene end by 5 bases; junction bases not matched to a gene: 7. The CDR3 nucleotides are TGCAGCGTTACGACAGGGGAGTTTACCGGGGAGCTGTTTTTT. Its translation: CSVTTGEFTGELFF.

The rearrangement joins TRBV4-2 to TRBJ2-2, with D hard to call. V dropped 0 bases and J dropped 3 bases, with 11 bases sitting between them. In germline, CDR1 is LGHNA, CDR2 YNFKEQ. The CDR3 loop spans 16 amino acids. CDR3 sequence (DNA): TGTGCCAGCAGCCAAGAGGGCGATAGTTACACCGGGGAGCTGTTTTTT. This translates into CASSQEGDSYTGELFF.

The chain has TRBV27 and TRBJ1-4; D gene unclear. The CDR3 covers 14 residues. The V end lost 6 bases, the J end lost 3 bases, and 11 bases lay between the germline ends. Germline V gives CDR1 MNHEY, CDR2 SMNVEV (reference sequence). Here the CDR3 reads CASSPGLANEKLFF. CDR3 in DNA: TGTGCCAGCAGCCCAGGATTGGCTAATGAAAAACTGTTTTTT.

The rearrangement links TRBV6-5 to TRBJ1-1; a weak D match, TRBD1 (6 bases). The CDR3 has 13 residues. The germline CDR1 and CDR2 sequences are MNHEY and SVGAGI. Trimming removed 7 bases at V and 0 bases at J, with 9 bases between. As DNA, the CDR3 is TGTGCCAGCACTCAGGGGTTGAACACTGAAGCTTTCTTT. Its protein product is CASTQGLNTEAFF.

This chain uses TRBV19 with TRBJ2-7, with 8 positions matching TRBD2. The CDR3 is 17 amino acids. With 5 bases clipped from V and 7 bases from J, the junction kept 19 bases outside the gene matches. The germline gives CDR1 LNHDA, CDR2 SQIVND (reference sequence). The chain's CDR3 is CASSPGPRGGEPGEQYF. The CDR3 DNA is TGTGCCAGTAGTCCGGGGCCCCGGGGGGGGGAGCCTGGAGAGCAGTACTTC.